The 18 T cell receptor beta chains reported below all come from one sample, sequenced in a study of blood T cell repertoires in COVID-19. Profiling relied on immunoSEQ multiplex PCR, and the TCRdb table lists in-frame clones only, not all of them. The sample records tens of thousands of clones, less than 85% being singletons. The material sequenced was peripheral blood. These receptors originate from an older man with COVID-19, enrolled during active disease.

The V gene is TRBV28, the J gene TRBJ1-3; no reliable D call. V was cut by 3 bases and J by 4 bases, with 16 bases left in between. The CDR3 consists of 16 residues. CDR1 and CDR2 (germline): MDHEN, SYDVKM. The CDR3 nucleotides are TGTGCCAGCAGTTTGGAGATACTGAACCTAGGAAACACCATATATTTT. Translation: CASSLEILNLGNTIYF.

The rearrangement links TRBV7-2 to TRBJ1-1; a weak D match, TRBD1 (5 bases). Germline loops: CDR1 SGHTA, CDR2 FQGNSA. The V end was cut by 1 base, the J end by 1 base, with 10 bases between. CDR3 length: 15 amino acids. Here the CDR3 reads CASSLVWGGNTEAFF. DNA for the CDR3: TGTGCCAGCAGCTTAGTTTGGGGCGGGAACACTGAAGCTTTCTTT.

This clone turned up a few times. The chain recombines TRBV19 with TRBJ1-3, with a weak D call TRBD1 (6 bases). Germline V gene lookup returns CDR1 LNHDA and CDR2 SQIVND (reference sequence). This CDR3 spans 16 amino acids. V lost 6 bases and J lost 4, with 19 bases in between. For the CDR3, the DNA is TGTGCCAGTAGGAAAACAGGGTATGTCCCCGGAAACACCATATATTTT. Amino acids: CASRKTGYVPGNTIYF.

About this clone itself: A read error may produce the germline difference seen at one junction end. In nucleotides, the CDR3 is TGTGCCACCAGTGATCGTGGGACAGCCTACAATGATCAGTTCTTC. Its protein product is CATSDRGTAYNDQFF. The chain has TRBV24-1 and TRBJ2-1, with TRBD1 matching 7 bases. The CDR3 runs 15 residues. The germline V gene encodes CDR1 KGHDR and CDR2 SFDVKD.

This clone was seen only a few times. The chain has TRBV9 and TRBJ2-5, with TRBD2 identical over 9 bases. Unmatched junction bases numbered 11, after V lost 0 bases and J lost 5 bases. The germline V gene encodes CDR1 SGDLS and CDR2 YYNGEE. The CDR3 length is 17 residues. The CDR3 nucleotides are TGTGCCAGCAGCGTAGCTACGCGACTAGCGGAGCCGGAGACCCAGTACTTC. Translation gives CASSVATRLAEPETQYF.

The chain combines TRBV19 with TRBJ2-6; D is uncertain. Trimming cost V 5 bases and J 0 bases, with 5 bases left between them. The V gene's germline CDR1 is LNHDA and CDR2 SQIVND (reference sequence). CDR3 length: 14 residues. For the CDR3, the DNA is TGTGCCAGTAGTTCCTACTCTGGGGCCAACGTCCTGACTTTC. Residues: CASSSYSGANVLTF.

The chain links TRBV19 to TRBJ2-3; tentative D call: TRBD1 (5 bases). Trimming took off 3 bases at V and 2 bases at J, with 12 bases between the two ends. The CDR3 runs to 15 residues. Per germline, CDR1 LNHDA and CDR2 SQIVND (reference sequence). This CDR3 reads CASSMVRVYTDTQYF. The CDR3 DNA reads as TGTGCCAGTAGTATGGTCAGGGTCTACACAGATACGCAGTATTTT.

The chain combines TRBV6-4 with TRBJ1-6, with D perhaps TRBD1 (5 bases). CDR3 length equals 13 residues. The V and J ends lost 6 bases and 10 bases respectively, with 13 bases between them. The germline CDR1 and CDR2 sequences are MRHNA and SNTAGT. CDR3 in DNA: TGTGCCAGCAGAGGGAGGTGGGGCTCACCCCTCCACTTT. Its translation is CASRGRWGSPLHF.

The sample holds a few counts of this clone. This chain links TRBV4-1 with TRBJ1-1, with D hard to call. CDR1 MGHRA and CDR2 YSYEKL come from the germline V gene. Trimming removed 0 bases from V and 0 bases from J, with 17 bases in between. The CDR3 has 18 amino acids. This CDR3 reads CASSQDALAGSLNTEAFF. CDR3 sequence (DNA): TGCGCCAGCAGCCAAGATGCCCTCGCCGGGAGCTTGAACACTGAAGCTTTCTTT.

The chain employs TRBV4-3 and TRBJ2-1; TRBD2 matches 7 bases. Germline lookup yields CDR1 LGHNA and CDR2 YSLEER. Trimming took 7 bases from V and 4 from J; bases not matched to a gene: 10. The CDR3 spans 15 residues. CDR3 sequence: CASTSRLAPYNEQFF. CDR3 nucleotide sequence: TGCGCCAGCACCTCCAGACTAGCCCCATACAATGAGCAGTTCTTC.

The table lists this clone with a few counts. The DNA for the CDR3 is TGTGCCAGCAGCTCCCCGCGGCGGACTGGAAACACCATATATTTT. This encodes CASSSPRRTGNTIYF. This rearrangement joins TRBV11-2 to TRBJ1-3, with D uncertain. The CDR3 totals 15 residues. Trimming removed 4 bases at V and 2 bases at J, with 12 bases between. The germline CDR1 and CDR2 sequences are SGHAT and FQNNGV.

This clone was counted a few times. Other nucleotide sequences from this sample produce the same CDR3. V usage is TRBV7-2 and J usage is TRBJ1-2, with TRBD1 matching over 8 bases. V lost 5 bases, J lost 4 bases, and 3 bases stayed unmatched. The germline CDR1 and CDR2 sequences are SGHTA and FQGNSA. CDR3 size: 13 residues. CDR3 residues: CASSAGQGYGYTF. CDR3 DNA sequence: TGTGCCAGCAGCGCAGGACAGGGCTATGGCTACACCTTC.

The chain joins TRBV28 to TRBJ2-5, with 11 nucleotides matching TRBD1. The ends lost 7 bases at V and 4 bases at J; junction bases unmatched: 11. CDR3 length: 16 amino acids. Germline CDR1 and CDR2: MDHEN and SYDVKM. CDR3 in amino acids: CASTHPRTGGRETQYF. CDR3 coding DNA: TGTGCCAGCACTCACCCGAGGACAGGGGGCCGAGAGACCCAGTACTTC.

The chain couples TRBV7-2 to TRBJ1-4, with D tentatively TRBD1 (6 bases). This CDR3 has 15 residues. Per the germline V gene, CDR1 is SGHTA and CDR2 is FQGNSA. Trimming cost V 5 bases and J 7 bases, with 17 bases left between them. CDR3 loop: CASSAHRAGGEKLFF. The DNA for the CDR3 is TGTGCCAGCAGCGCCCACAGGGCGGGGGGTGAAAAACTGTTTTTT.

V is TRBV3-1 (or the pseudogene TRBV3-2) and J is TRBJ1-6, with 9 positions matching TRBD1. The germline V gene has CDR1 LGHDT and CDR2 YNNKEL (reference sequence). The V and J ends lost 1 base and 8 bases, in that order; junction bases with no gene match: 3. The CDR3 covers 15 residues. CDR3 sequence: CASSQGDRDDSPLHF. The CDR3 DNA sequence: TGTGCCAGCAGCCAAGGGGACAGGGATGATTCACCCCTCCACTTT.

The rearrangement links TRBV19 to TRBJ2-3, with 11 bases matching TRBD2. The length of the CDR3 is 16 residues. Germline CDR1 LNHDA, CDR2 SQIVND (reference sequence). V lost 5 bases to trimming and J lost 1 base; unmatched junction nucleotides: 5. CDR3 in amino acids: CASSLSGRAGTDTQYF. The CDR3 nucleotides are TGTGCCAGTAGTCTTAGCGGGAGGGCCGGCACAGATACGCAGTATTTT.

V and J are TRBV28 and TRBJ2-3; 14 bases are a match to TRBD2. J lost 4 bases, V lost 0 bases, and 3 bases had no gene match. The CDR3 is 17 residues long. Germline assignment: CDR1 MDHEN and CDR2 SYDVKM. Here the CDR3 DNA reads TGTGCCAGCAGTTTATGGACTAGCGGGAGGGCCCCAGATACGCAGTATTTT. This translates into CASSLWTSGRAPDTQYF. Complete variable domain (other parts from reference TRBV28 and TRBJ2-3): DVKVTQSSRYLVKRTGEKVFLECVQDMDHENMFWYRQDPGLGLRLIYFSYDVKMKEKGDIPEGYSVSREKKERFSLILESASTNQTSMYLCASSLWTSGRAPDTQYFGPGTRLTVL.

The chain recombines TRBV9 with TRBJ1-3; D gene unclear. V dropped 0 bases and J dropped 2 bases, with 9 bases sitting between them. The CDR3 length is 15 residues. The germline V gene encodes CDR1 SGDLS and CDR2 YYNGEE. This chain's CDR3 is CASSVDILTGNTIYF. In DNA form, the CDR3 reads TGTGCCAGCAGCGTAGATATCCTAACTGGAAACACCATATATTTT.